This T cell receptor (beta chain) originates from a study of cytomegalovirus exposure and HLA in healthy donors. Findings and caveats of the study: TRBV6-2, TRBV6-3 and other indistinguishable V segments were excluded. Earlier analysis looked at TCR beta V segments, and most were productive about 90% or about 30% of the time. Later analysis associated a missense DCLRE1C variant with TCR beta V- and J-gene trimming.

Germline-derived CDR1 and CDR2 are LNHDA and SQIVND (reference sequence). The CDR3 consists of 15 residues. The V end was cut by 4 bases, the J end by 5 bases, with 16 bases between. Details on this clone: The antigen is unknown.

13 Jbeta primers and 60 Vbeta primers were used for the PCR. Clones were sequenced by immunoSEQ multiplex PCR, and TCRdb holds only the in-frame ones, with some missing. The sample has around 150,000 clones; around 77% are singletons. This receptor was identified in a man aged 25 to 40 in good health and CMV-seronegative. Sequences were obtained from PBMCs. This chain links TRBV19 with TRBJ2-3, with D perhaps matching TRBD2 (6 bases). CDR3 nucleotides: TGTGCCAGTAGTAGCGGGACTGCCCGCGGAGATACGCAGTATTTT. Its translation is CASSSGTARGDTQYF.